This T cell receptor (beta chain) is from a study of identifying expanded T cells in peripheral blood. Points from the study as a whole: Approximately two-week clone count variance significantly increased as total template count grew.

Measured with immunoSEQ multiplex PCR; TCRdb has only the in-frame clones, and not every one. Counted here are about 97,000 clones, approximately 88% occurring once; the ten biggest clones make up 11% to 15%. The CDR3 has 14 amino acids. The V end lost 3 bases, the J end lost 3 bases, and 11 bases lay between the germline ends. Germline CDR1 is MDHEN and CDR2 is SYDVKM. About this clone: Its cognate antigen is unknown.

The receptor's source is a person between 18 and 75 years old in good health. Sequencing was done on a sample of blood. This rearrangement joins TRBV28 to TRBJ1-2; D is unresolved. The CDR3 nucleotides read TGTGCCAGCAGTTTGGAGGGTAATCACTATGGCTACACCTTC. It yields the protein CASSLEGNHYGYTF.